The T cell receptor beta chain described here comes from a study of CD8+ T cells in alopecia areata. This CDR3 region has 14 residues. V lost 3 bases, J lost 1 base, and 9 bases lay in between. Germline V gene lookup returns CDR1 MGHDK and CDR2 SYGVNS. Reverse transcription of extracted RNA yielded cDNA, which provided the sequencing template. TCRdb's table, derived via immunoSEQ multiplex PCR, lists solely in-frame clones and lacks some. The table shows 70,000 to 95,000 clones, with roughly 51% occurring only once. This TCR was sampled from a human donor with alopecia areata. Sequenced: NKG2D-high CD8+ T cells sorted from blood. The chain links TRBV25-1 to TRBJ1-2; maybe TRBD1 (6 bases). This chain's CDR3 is CASSDLQGNYGYTF. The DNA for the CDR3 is TGTGCCAGCAGTGACCTACAGGGTAACTATGGCTACACCTTC.